The present entry profiles one T cell receptor (beta chain) with its context. As yet, its antigen is unknown. The sample belongs to a study of blood T cells in healthy people across ages. On the study more broadly: Template-switching capture recovered about one barcoded beta molecule per two T cells.

General observations from the study: No one knew whether donors had CMV, which possibly confounded expanded clonotype changes.

Using a J-beta primer mix together with a sample-barcoded 5' primer, a second PCR was run for roughly 6 to 12 cycles. Tags on each cDNA molecule came from a template-switch adaptor with 12 random nucleotides. One entry per CDR3 protein, called by TCRdb with MiXCR from the 5' RACE reads. The table shows just over 1 million distinct CDR3 sequences, with around 43% occurring only once. Germline V CDR1 and CDR2: GTSNPN, SVGIG (reference sequence). Deletions cut 2 bases from V and 9 bases from J, with 11 bases between. CDR3 length equals 12 residues. The specimen was blood. The receptor was derived from a woman aged 55-70 years in good health. The V call is TRBV30, the J call TRBJ2-1; the D is unclear. The CDR3 DNA reads TGTGCCTGGAGTAAACCGGATGCTGAGCAGTTCTTC. Its protein product is CAWSKPDAEQFF.